Given below is one T cell receptor (beta chain) in context. Its specificity is not known. The data belong to a study of T cell responses to AZD1222 COVID-19 vaccine. At the level of the study: Samples with a second dose at about 4 or about 12 weeks were pooled together. General observations from the study: Only after the peak T cell response were repertoires sampled. When two AZD1222 doses had been given, Spike-specific TCR breadth and depth rose. Just a handful of AZD1222 recipients were seropositive at baseline.

The germline CDR1 and CDR2 sequences are SEHNR and FQNEAQ (reference sequence). The CDR3 is 16 amino acids. The ends were cut back, 0 bases at V and 3 bases at J, with 13 bases in the middle. Data came from immunoSEQ multiplex PCR; TCRdb stores just in-frame clones and leaves some out. The table records some 110,000 clones, approximately 89% of them present only once. The chain is built from TRBV7-9 and TRBJ2-3; D is ambiguous. The TCR was taken from an adult in good health. The sequencing here drew on peripheral blood, taken on day 0 of AZD1222 vaccination. In DNA form, the CDR3 reads TGTGCCAGCAGCTTAGCATCAATGACGGTAACAGATACGCAGTATTTT. This gives the protein CASSLASMTVTDTQYF.